The 14 T cell receptor beta chains presented below share a single source sample, sequenced in a study of T cell responses to AZD1222 COVID-19 vaccine. Method: immunoSEQ multiplex PCR; TCRdb's copy keeps in-frame clones and lacks some. Among some 110,000 clones listed, about 92% were seen once. The sequenced sample was peripheral blood, obtained 28 days after the second AZD1222 dose. All receptors derive from an adult who received the AZD1222 COVID-19 vaccine.

CDR3 amino acids: CAIRTEGQEDTASSYNEQFF. The CDR3 DNA reads as TGTGCCATCAGGACGGAAGGACAGGAGGATACTGCGAGCTCCTACAATGAGCAGTTCTTC. The V gene is TRBV10-3, the J gene TRBJ2-1; the match to TRBD1 covers 7 bases. The CDR3 consists of 20 residues. Germline CDR1 ENHRY, CDR2 SYGVKD. Trimming cost V 6 bases and J 0 bases; bases outside gene matches: 20.

The rearrangement links TRBV2 to TRBJ1-3; D gene ambiguous. This CDR3 comprises 15 residues. From germline, CDR1 is SNHLY and CDR2 FYNNEI. V gave up 4 bases and J gave up 1 base, with 11 bases separating them. The CDR3 DNA reads TGTGCCAGCAGTGCCTCGAAGGGATCTGGAAACACCATATATTTT. Its protein is CASSASKGSGNTIYF.

This clone appeared once. The V gene is TRBV6-4, the J gene TRBJ1-2, with 9 positions matching TRBD1. With 3 bases clipped from V and 7 bases from J, the junction kept 9 bases outside the gene matches. Germline V lookup: CDR1 MRHNA, CDR2 SNTAGT. The CDR3 loop spans 15 amino acids. Here the CDR3 reads CASSEDTGTGSGYTF. The CDR3 DNA reads TGTGCCAGCAGTGAGGATACCGGGACAGGGTCTGGCTACACCTTC.

The chain links TRBV6-5 to TRBJ2-7, with 7 bases fitting TRBD1. V shed 0 bases and J 7 bases; nucleotides not matched to a gene: 12. Germline V gene data show CDR1 as MNHEY and CDR2 as SVGAGI. The CDR3 is 16 residues long. The CDR3 DNA is TGTGCCAGCAGTTACTCATACGACCGAAGGGGGCAGGAGCAGTACTTC. This gives the protein CASSYSYDRRGQEQYF.

The chain has TRBV7-3 and TRBJ1-1; 7 bases fit TRBD1. With V trimmed by 5 bases and J by 1 base, 4 bases remained unmatched. The CDR3 length is 14 residues. Germline values: CDR1 SGHTA, CDR2 FQGTGA. The CDR3, as DNA: TGTGCCAGCAGCCCTCAGGGGGGGAACACTGAAGCTTTCTTT. This gives the protein CASSPQGGNTEAFF.

The chain is built from TRBV6-5 and TRBJ2-3, with 8 positions matching TRBD2. After removal of 2 bases from V and 10 bases from J, the junction contained 11 bases not matched to a gene. The CDR3 has 15 amino acids. Germline values: CDR1 MNHEY, CDR2 SVGAGI. As DNA, the CDR3 is TGTGCCAGCAGTTACGAGGCGGGAGGCCTGGTTTCGCAGTATTTT. Translated: CASSYEAGGLVSQYF.

V and J are TRBV25-1 and TRBJ2-7; TRBD1 aligns across 9 bases. CDR1 and CDR2 from the germline V gene are MGHDK and SYGVNS. The CDR3 sequence is 14 residues long. After removal of 5 bases from V and 3 bases from J, the junction contained 5 bases not matched to a gene. The CDR3 here is CASSTGTGFYEQYF. Written as DNA, the CDR3 is TGTGCCAGCAGTACAGGGACAGGGTTCTACGAGCAGTACTTC.

The chain couples TRBV11-1 to TRBJ2-7; D gene unclear. Germline V lookup: CDR1 SGHAT, CDR2 FQDESV (reference sequence). The CDR3 is made up of 15 amino acids. The ends were cut back, 5 bases at V and 2 bases at J, with 16 bases in the middle. DNA for the CDR3: TGTGCCAGCAGCCGGTTGGGGTCGTCGCCCTACGAGCAGTACTTC. This translates into CASSRLGSSPYEQYF.

The sample holds a few counts of this clone. The chain couples TRBV4-3 to TRBJ2-1, with 10 bases fitting TRBD2. Trimming took 2 bases from V and 6 from J; bases not matched to a gene: 10. Germline V CDR1 and CDR2: LGHNA, YSLEER. CDR3 size: 17 residues. CDR3 sequence (DNA): TGCGCCAGCAGCCAAAGCAGTGCCACTAGCGGGGCCAATGAGCAGTTCTTC. Translated: CASSQSSATSGANEQFF.

The gene calls are TRBV7-2 and TRBJ2-7; weak D call: TRBD1 (6 bases). CDR3 length equals 15 residues. V lost 1 base and J 6 bases, leaving 16 bases between the germline ends. Looked up from germline, CDR1 is SGHTA and CDR2 is FQGNSA. CDR3: CASSLGGTLAGEQYF. Written as DNA, the CDR3 is TGTGCCAGCAGCTTAGGAGGGACATTGGCGGGCGAGCAGTACTTC. Looking up the rest from reference TRBV7-2 and TRBJ2-7 gives the full variable domain: GAGVSQSPSNKVTEKGKDVELRCDPISGHTALYWYRQSLGQGLEFLIYFQGNSAPDKSGLPSDRFSAERTGGSVSTLTIQRTQQEDSAVYLCASSLGGTLAGEQYFGPGTRLTVT.

The chain uses TRBV19 and TRBJ1-2; D gene ambiguous. CDR3 length: 13 amino acids. From germline, CDR1 is LNHDA and CDR2 SQIVND (reference sequence). The ends were cut back, 2 bases at V and 3 bases at J, with 7 bases in the middle. CDR3 sequence reads: CASSIIDYYGYTF. Here the CDR3 DNA reads TGTGCCAGTAGTATAATCGACTACTATGGCTACACCTTC.

This chain links TRBV7-2 with TRBJ1-1; D gene unclear. CDR3 length: 11 amino acids. The germline V gene has CDR1 SGHTA and CDR2 FQGNSA. V lost 5 bases and J lost 6, with 7 bases in between. CDR3 DNA: TGTGCCAGCAGCCCCGACCCTGAAGCTTTCTTT. Protein: CASSPDPEAFF.

This clone was counted a few times. The chain employs TRBV4-2 and TRBJ2-5, with 7 bases that match TRBD1. Germline CDR1 LGHNA, CDR2 YNFKEQ. J was trimmed by 2 bases and V by 0 bases; bases with no gene match: 3. The CDR3 has 15 amino acids. CDR3 sequence: CASSQDGTEQETQYF. CDR3 in DNA: TGTGCCAGCAGCCAAGACGGGACAGAACAAGAGACCCAGTACTTC.

On this clone: This is likely a read error, given that the CDR3 carries no conserved phenylalanine or tryptophan at its end. It is unclear where the CDR3 begins or ends on the DNA, so no DNA is shown, and the CDR3 is as TCRdb lists it. The V gene is TRBV11-2, the J gene TRBJ2-3; the table calls TRBD2, which could not be checked here. The CDR3 is 11 residues long, ends included. Germline V gene sequence: CDR1 SGHAT, CDR2 FQNNGV. The CDR3 is CASSSSYSPRV.